This section outlines one T cell receptor beta chain sequence together with its context. This sample was included in a study of T cell changes during pregnancy in multiple sclerosis. Sequencing was performed with immunoSEQ multiplex PCR; in TCRdb, only in-frame clones are kept and a portion is missing. The sample consists of tens of thousands of clones, around 94% of them appearing once. Trimming stripped 5 bases from V and 6 bases from J, with 13 bases between. The CDR3 sequence is 12 residues long. CDR1 and CDR2 from the germline V gene are SQVTM and ANQGSEA. The material was peripheral blood, obtained in the second trimester of pregnancy. The TCR sequence derives from a female donor in good health, enrolled as a control in a pregnancy study. This sequence joins TRBV29-1 and TRBJ1-1, with a tentative D call TRBD1 (5 bases). CDR3 in DNA: TGCAGCGTTCAGGGCCAGAGAGCTGAAGCTTTCTTT. Its translation is CSVQGQRAEAFF.